This T cell receptor beta chain originates from a study of long-term antiretroviral therapy in people with HIV. Points from the study as a whole: Clonal expansions arising prior to ART prevailed in the repertoire at every time point.

CDR1 and CDR2 from the germline V gene are MNHEY and SMNVEV (reference sequence). The CDR3 spans 13 residues. V lost 5 bases and J lost 0, with 8 bases in between. A remark on this clone: The antigen remains unidentified.

Donors each had at least one pre-ART PBMC sample and at least two post-ART ones. Assay version v3.0 of immunoSEQ was used, and it was run at survey level. Using immunoSEQ multiplex PCR, the repertoire was profiled, and TCRdb retains in-frame clones only, with some absent. The sample includes 30,000 to 40,000 clones, roughly 82% seen only once; the top ten take approximately 6.2%. This TCR was sampled from a man younger than 35 with HIV. The V and J genes are TRBV27 and TRBJ2-7; D not resolved. The source was unsorted PBMCs, collected 0.6 years after starting antiretroviral therapy. CDR3 in DNA: TGTGCCAGCAGTCCCTCCTACTCCTACGAGCAGTACTTC. Translating it yields CASSPSYSYEQYF.